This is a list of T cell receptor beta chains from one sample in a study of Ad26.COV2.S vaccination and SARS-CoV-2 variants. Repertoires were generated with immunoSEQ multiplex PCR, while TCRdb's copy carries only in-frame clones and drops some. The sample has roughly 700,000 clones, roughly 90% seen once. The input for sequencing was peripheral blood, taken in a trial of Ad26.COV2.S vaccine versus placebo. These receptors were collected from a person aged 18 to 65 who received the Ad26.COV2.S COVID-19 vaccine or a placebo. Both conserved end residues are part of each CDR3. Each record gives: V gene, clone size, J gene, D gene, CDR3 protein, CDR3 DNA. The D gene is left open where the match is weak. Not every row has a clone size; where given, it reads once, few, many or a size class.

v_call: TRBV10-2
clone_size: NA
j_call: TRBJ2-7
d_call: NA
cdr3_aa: CASSGGGIDYEQYF
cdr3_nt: TGCGCCAGCAGTGGGGGAGGCATAGACTACGAGCAGTACTTC

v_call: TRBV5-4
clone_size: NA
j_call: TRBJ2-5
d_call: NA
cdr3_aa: CASSRGSGIGETQYF
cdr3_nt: TGTGCCAGCAGCCGGGGCTCGGGTATCGGAGAGACCCAGTACTTC

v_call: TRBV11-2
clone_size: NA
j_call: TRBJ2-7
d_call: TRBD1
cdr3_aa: CASSLDPGTAYEQYF
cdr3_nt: TGTGCCAGCAGCTTAGACCCCGGGACAGCCTACGAGCAGTACTTC

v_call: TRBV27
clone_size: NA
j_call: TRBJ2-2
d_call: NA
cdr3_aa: CASTRLPQENTGELFF
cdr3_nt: TGTGCCAGCACCCGTTTACCCCAGGAGAACACCGGGGAGCTGTTTTTT

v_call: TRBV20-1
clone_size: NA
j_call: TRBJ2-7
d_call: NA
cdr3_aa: CGSRAGYEQYF
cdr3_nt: TGCGGGTCCAGGGCTGGCTACGAGCAGTACTTC

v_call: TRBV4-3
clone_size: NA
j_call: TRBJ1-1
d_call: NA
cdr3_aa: CASSPEGALNTEAFF
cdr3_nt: TGCGCCAGCAGCCCAGAAGGGGCTCTGAACACTGAAGCTTTCTTT

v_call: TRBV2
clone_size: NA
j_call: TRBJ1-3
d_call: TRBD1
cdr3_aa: CASKDRAGNTIYF
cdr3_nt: TGTGCCAGCAAGGACAGGGCTGGAAACACCATATATTTT

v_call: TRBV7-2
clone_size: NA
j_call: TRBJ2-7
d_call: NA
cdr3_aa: CASSQVDEQYF
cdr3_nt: TGTGCCAGCAGCCAAGTAGACGAGCAGTACTTC

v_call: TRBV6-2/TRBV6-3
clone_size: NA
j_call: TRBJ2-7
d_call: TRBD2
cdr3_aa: CASSSDTSGGYEQYF
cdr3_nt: TGTGCCAGCAGTTCGGACACTAGCGGGGGTTACGAGCAGTACTTC

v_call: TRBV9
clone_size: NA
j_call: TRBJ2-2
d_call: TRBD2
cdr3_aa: CASSVAPSGGAPGELFF
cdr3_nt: TGTGCCAGCAGCGTAGCTCCTAGCGGGGGGGCTCCCGGGGAGCTGTTTTTT

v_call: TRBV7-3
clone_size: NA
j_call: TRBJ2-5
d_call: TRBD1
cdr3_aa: CASSWDSRETQYF
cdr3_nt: TGTGCCAGCAGCTGGGACAGCAGGGAGACCCAGTACTTC

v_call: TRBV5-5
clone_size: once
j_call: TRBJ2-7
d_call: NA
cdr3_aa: CASSLELGYEQYF
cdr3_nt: TGTGCCAGCAGCTTGGAACTGGGCTACGAGCAGTACTTC

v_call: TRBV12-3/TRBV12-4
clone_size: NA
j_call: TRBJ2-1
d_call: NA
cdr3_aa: CASSLGLNNEQFF
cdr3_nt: TGTGCCAGCAGTTTAGGGCTTAACAATGAGCAGTTCTTC

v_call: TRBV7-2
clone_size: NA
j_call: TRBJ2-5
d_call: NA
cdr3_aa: CASSLVGREATQYF
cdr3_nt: TGTGCCAGCAGCTTAGTTGGCAGGGAAGCGACCCAGTACTTC

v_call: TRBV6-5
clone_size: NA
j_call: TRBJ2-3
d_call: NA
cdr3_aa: CASRNSDTQYF
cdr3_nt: TGTGCCAGCAGGAACTCAGATACGCAGTATTTT

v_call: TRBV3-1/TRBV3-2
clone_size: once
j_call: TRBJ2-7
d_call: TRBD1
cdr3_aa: CASSLAGTGGGEQYF
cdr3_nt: TGTGCCAGCAGCCTTGCCGGGACAGGGGGGGGCGAGCAGTACTTC

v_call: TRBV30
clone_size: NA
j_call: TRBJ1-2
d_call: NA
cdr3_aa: CAWSIANYGYTF
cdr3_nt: TGTGCCTGGAGTATCGCTAACTATGGCTACACCTTC

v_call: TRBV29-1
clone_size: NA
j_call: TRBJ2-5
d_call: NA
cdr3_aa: CSGSGFQETQYF
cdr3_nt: TGCAGCGGCTCGGGGTTCCAAGAGACCCAGTACTTC

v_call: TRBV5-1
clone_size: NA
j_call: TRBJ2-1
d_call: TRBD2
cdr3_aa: CATEEPSGRASPSSYNEQFF
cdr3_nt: TGCGCCACCGAAGAGCCTAGCGGGAGGGCCTCCCCCAGCTCCTACAATGAGCAGTTCTTC

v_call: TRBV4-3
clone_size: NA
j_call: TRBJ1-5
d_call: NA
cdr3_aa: CASSQDIANQPQHF
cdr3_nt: TGCGCCAGCAGCCAAGACATTGCCAATCAGCCCCAGCATTTT

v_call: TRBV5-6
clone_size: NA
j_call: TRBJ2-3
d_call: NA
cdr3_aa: CASSLLNTQYF
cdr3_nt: TGTGCCAGCAGCTTGTTGAATACGCAGTATTTT

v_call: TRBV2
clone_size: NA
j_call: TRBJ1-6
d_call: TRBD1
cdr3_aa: CASSSPDRVNSPLHF
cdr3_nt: TGTGCCAGCAGTAGCCCTGACAGGGTTAATTCACCCCTCCACTTT

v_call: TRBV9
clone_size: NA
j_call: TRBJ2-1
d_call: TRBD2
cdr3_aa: CASSDGTSGRALYNEQFF
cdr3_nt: TGTGCCAGCAGCGACGGGACTAGCGGGAGGGCCCTTTACAATGAGCAGTTCTTC

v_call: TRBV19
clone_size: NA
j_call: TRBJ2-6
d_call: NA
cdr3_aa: CASSLGRDSGANVLTF
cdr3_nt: TGTGCCAGTAGCCTCGGACGGGACTCTGGGGCCAACGTCCTGACTTTC

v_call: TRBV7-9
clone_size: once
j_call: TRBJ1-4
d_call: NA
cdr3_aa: CASNVALATNEKLFF
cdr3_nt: TGTGCCAGCAACGTAGCATTGGCAACTAATGAAAAACTGTTTTTT

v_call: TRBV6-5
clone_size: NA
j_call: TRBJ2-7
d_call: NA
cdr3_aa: CASSYSTAALSYEQYF
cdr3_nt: TGTGCCAGCAGTTACTCGACAGCGGCCTTGAGCTACGAGCAGTACTTC

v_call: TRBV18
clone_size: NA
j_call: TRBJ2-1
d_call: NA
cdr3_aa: CASSPPDSPSYNEQFF
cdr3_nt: TGTGCCAGCTCACCACCGGACAGTCCCTCCTACAATGAGCAGTTCTTC

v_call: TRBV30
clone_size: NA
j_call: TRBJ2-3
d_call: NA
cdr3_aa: CAWRVGSTDTQYF
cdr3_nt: TGTGCCTGGAGAGTGGGGAGCACAGATACGCAGTATTTT

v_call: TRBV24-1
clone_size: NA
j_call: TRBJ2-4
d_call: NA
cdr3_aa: CATSQGTGNIQYF
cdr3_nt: TGTGCCACCAGTCAAGGAACCGGAAACATTCAGTACTTC

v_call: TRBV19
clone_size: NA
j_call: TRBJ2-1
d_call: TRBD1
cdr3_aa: CASSIDRQGVEQFF
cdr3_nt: TGTGCCAGTAGTATAGATCGACAGGGGGTTGAGCAGTTCTTC

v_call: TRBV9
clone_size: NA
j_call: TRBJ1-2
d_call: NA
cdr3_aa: CASSVGPYGYTF
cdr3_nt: TGTGCCAGCAGCGTAGGTCCCTATGGCTACACCTTC

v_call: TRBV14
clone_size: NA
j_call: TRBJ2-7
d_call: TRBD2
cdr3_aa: CASSHNRAGTRHREQYF
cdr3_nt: TGTGCCAGCAGCCACAACCGGGCCGGGACTAGACATCGCGAGCAGTACTTC

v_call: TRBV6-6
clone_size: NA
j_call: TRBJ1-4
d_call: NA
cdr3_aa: CASSYEDWEKLFF
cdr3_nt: TGTGCCAGCAGTTACGAGGACTGGGAAAAACTGTTTTTT

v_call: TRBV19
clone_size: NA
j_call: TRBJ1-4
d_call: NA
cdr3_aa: CASSILRLDEKLFF
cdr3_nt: TGTGCCAGTAGTATACTCCGTCTGGATGAAAAACTGTTTTTT

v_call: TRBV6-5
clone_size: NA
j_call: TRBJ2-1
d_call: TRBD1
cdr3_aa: CASRLDRGAYNEQFF
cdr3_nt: TGTGCCAGCAGACTCGACAGGGGCGCCTACAATGAGCAGTTCTTC

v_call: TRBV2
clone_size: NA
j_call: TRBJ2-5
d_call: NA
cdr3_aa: CASSEAKGRIETQYF
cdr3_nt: TGTGCCAGCAGTGAAGCGAAGGGTAGGATAGAGACCCAGTACTTC

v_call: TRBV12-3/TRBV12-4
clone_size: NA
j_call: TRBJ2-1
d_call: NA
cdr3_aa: CASSYRVGEQFF
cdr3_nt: TGTGCCAGCAGTTACAGGGTGGGTGAGCAGTTCTTC

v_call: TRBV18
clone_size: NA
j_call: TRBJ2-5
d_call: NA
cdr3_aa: CASSPEQIEQETQYF
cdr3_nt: TGTGCCAGCTCACCAGAACAGATAGAACAAGAGACCCAGTACTTC

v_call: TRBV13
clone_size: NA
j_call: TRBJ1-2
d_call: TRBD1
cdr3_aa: CASSLSRYPRVAGQDRNYGYTF
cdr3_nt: TGTGCCAGCAGCTTATCACGCTATCCGCGGGTCGCCGGACAGGACCGAAACTATGGCTACACCTTC

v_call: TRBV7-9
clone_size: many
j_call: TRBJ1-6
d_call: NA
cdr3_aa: CASSLAAGNYNSPLHF
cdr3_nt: TGTGCCAGCAGCTTAGCCGCAGGAAATTATAATTCACCCCTCCACTTT

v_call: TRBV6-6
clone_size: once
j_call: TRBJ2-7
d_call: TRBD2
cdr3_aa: CASSPEEREWVPLPNLYEQYF
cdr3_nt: TGTGCCAGCAGCCCCGAGGAGCGGGAGTGGGTCCCCCTACCAAACTTATACGAGCAGTACTTC

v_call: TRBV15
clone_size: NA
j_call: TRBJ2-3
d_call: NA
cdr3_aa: CATSRDYTGGDTQYF
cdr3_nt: TGTGCCACCAGCAGAGACTACACCGGAGGAGATACGCAGTATTTT

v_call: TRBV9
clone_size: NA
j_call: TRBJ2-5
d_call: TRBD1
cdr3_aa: CASSSRPGQGQETQYF
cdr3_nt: TGTGCCAGCAGCTCCCGACCGGGACAGGGGCAAGAGACCCAGTACTTC

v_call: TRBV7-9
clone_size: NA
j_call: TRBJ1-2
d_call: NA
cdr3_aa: CASSLGVREDGYTF
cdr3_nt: TGTGCCAGCAGCTTAGGGGTCAGGGAGGATGGCTACACCTTC

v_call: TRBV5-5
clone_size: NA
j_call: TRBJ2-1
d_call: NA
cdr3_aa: CASRFRDGAYNEQFF
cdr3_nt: TGTGCCAGCAGATTCCGGGACGGAGCCTACAATGAGCAGTTCTTC

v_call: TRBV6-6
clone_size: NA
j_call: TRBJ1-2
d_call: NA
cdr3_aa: CASAPTVYGYTF
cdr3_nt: TGTGCCAGCGCGCCCACAGTGTATGGCTACACCTTC

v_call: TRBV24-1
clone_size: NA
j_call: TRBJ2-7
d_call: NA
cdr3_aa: CATSRDSYEQYF
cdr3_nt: TGTGCCACCTCCAGGGACTCCTACGAGCAGTACTTC